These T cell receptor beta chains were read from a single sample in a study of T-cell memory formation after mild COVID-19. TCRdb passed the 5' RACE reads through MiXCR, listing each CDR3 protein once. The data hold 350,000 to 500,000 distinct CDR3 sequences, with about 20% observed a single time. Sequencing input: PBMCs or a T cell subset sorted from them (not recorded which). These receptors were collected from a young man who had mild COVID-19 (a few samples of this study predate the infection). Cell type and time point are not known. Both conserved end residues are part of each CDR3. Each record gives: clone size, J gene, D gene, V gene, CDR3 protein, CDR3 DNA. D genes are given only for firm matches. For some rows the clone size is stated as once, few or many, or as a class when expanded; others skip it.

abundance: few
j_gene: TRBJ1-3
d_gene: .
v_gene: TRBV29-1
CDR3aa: CSPTEQGGNTIYF
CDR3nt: TGCAGCCCCACGGAGCAGGGGGGAAACACCATATATTTT

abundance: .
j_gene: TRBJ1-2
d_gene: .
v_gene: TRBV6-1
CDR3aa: CASSDYTGYDGYTF
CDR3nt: TGTGCCAGCAGTGACTACACAGGGTACGATGGCTACACCTTC

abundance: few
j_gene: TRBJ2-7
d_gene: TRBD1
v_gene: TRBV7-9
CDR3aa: CASSLGAQGVTYEQYF
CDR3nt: TGTGCCAGCAGCTTAGGGGCACAGGGGGTTACCTACGAGCAGTACTTC

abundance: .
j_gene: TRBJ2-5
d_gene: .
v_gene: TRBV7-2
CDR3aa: CASSLGTLGETQYF
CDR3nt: TGTGCCAGCAGCTTAGGGACATTGGGAGAGACCCAGTACTTC

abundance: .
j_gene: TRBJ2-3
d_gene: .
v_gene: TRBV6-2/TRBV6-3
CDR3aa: CASSSGTNDGDTQYF
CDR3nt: TGTGCCAGCAGTTCCGGGACCAATGACGGAGATACGCAGTATTTT

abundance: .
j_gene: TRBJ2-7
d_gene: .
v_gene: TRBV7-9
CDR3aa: CASSSPWDVEPYEQYF
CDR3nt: TGTGCCAGCAGCTCGCCATGGGATGTGGAGCCCTACGAGCAGTACTTC

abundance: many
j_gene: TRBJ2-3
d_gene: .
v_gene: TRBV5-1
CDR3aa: CASSIDMITDTQYF
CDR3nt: TGCGCCAGCAGTATAGACATGATCACAGATACGCAGTATTTT

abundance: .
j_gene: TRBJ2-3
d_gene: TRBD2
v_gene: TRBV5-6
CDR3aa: CASSIPETSDTDTQYF
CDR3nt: TGTGCCAGCAGCATCCCCGAGACTAGCGACACAGATACGCAGTATTTT

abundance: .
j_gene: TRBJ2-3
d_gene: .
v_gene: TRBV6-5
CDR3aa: CASRLVASTDTQYF
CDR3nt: TGTGCCAGTCGATTGGTAGCGAGCACAGATACGCAGTATTTT

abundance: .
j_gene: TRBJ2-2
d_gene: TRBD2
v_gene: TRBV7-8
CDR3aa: CASSLARVAGGGGELFF
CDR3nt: TGTGCCAGCAGCTTAGCGCGGGTAGCGGGGGGCGGCGGGGAGCTGTTTTTT

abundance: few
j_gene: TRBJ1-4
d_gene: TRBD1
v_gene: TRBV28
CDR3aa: CASSGTGEKLFF
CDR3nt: TGTGCCAGCAGTGGGACAGGGGAAAAACTGTTTTTT

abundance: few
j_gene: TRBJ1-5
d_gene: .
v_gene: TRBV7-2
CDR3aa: CASSLGTLRPQHF
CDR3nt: TGTGCCAGCAGCTTAGGGACTCTGCGGCCCCAGCATTTT

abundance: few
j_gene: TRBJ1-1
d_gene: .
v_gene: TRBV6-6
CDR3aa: CASSRDVNTEAFF
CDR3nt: TGTGCCAGCAGTAGAGACGTGAACACTGAAGCTTTCTTT

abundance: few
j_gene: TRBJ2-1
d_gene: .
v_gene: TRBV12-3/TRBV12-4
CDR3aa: CASSLSNNEQFF
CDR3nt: TGTGCCAGCAGTCTTTCCAACAATGAGCAGTTCTTC

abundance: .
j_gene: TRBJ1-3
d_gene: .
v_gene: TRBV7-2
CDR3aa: CASSSGRGNTIYF
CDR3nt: TGTGCCAGCAGCTCAGGACGGGGAAACACCATATATTTT

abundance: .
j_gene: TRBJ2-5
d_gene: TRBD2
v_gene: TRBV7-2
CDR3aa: CASSWSGGTYQETQYF
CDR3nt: TGTGCCAGCAGCTGGAGCGGGGGAACTTACCAAGAGACCCAGTACTTC

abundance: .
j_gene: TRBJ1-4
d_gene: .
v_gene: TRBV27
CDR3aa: CASRQATNEKLFF
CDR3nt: TGTGCCAGCAGACAGGCAACTAATGAAAAACTGTTTTTT

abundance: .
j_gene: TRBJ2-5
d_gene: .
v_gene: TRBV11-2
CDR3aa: CASSLGSGFQETQYF
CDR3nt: TGTGCCAGCAGCTTAGGATCGGGTTTTCAAGAGACCCAGTACTTC